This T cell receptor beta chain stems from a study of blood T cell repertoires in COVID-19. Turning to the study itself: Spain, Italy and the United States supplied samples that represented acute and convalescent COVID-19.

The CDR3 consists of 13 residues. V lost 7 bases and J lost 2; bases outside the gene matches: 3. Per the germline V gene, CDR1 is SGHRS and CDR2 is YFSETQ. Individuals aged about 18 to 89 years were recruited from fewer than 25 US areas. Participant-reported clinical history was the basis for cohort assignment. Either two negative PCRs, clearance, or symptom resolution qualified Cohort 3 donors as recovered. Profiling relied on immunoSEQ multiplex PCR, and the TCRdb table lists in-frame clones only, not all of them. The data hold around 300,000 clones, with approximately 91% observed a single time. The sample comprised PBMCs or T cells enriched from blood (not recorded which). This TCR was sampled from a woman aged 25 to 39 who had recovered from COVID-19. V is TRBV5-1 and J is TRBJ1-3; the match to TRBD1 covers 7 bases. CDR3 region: CASQGGTGNTIYF. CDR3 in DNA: TGCGCCAGCCAGGGGGGTACTGGAAACACCATATATTTT.